This TCR beta chain was captured by sequencing in a study of cytomegalovirus exposure and HLA in healthy donors. Points from the study as a whole: Reports described diagnosis of cytomegalovirus status by the classifier as highly specific and sensitive. In a later analysis, first-cohort TCR clusters were found to tend to co-occur in the 130 or so validation repertoires. Most observed TCR sequences were rare, whereas some public TCRs were detected in many donors.

V was pared by 8 bases and J by 4 bases, with 10 bases of the junction left unmatched. From germline, CDR1 is MDHEN and CDR2 SYDVKM. CDR3 length: 15 residues. The donors formed part of the approximately 120-subject validation cohort, distinct from the approximately 670-subject first cohort. Measured with immunoSEQ multiplex PCR; TCRdb has only the in-frame clones, and not every one. The repertoire holds about 73,000 clones, around 90% seen once, with 3.5% to 4.5% in the top ten. About this clone itself: No antigen is known for it.

This TCR came from a woman aged 18-29 years in good health and CMV-seropositive. The J gene is TRBJ1-5, the V gene TRBV28, with 8 bases matching TRBD1. The sequencing input was PBMCs. DNA of the CDR3: TGTGCCAGCGAGAAACCAGGGGGCAATAATCAGCCCCAGCATTTT. As protein: CASEKPGGNNQPQHF.